Each of the 19 T cell receptor beta chains below was sequenced from the same sample in a study of CD8+ T cells in alopecia areata. In each case, RNA was isolated and then reverse transcribed into cDNA as the sequencing template. Using immunoSEQ multiplex PCR, the repertoire was profiled, and TCRdb retains in-frame clones only, with some absent. This repertoire shows around 19,000 clones, 60% to 70% found once; its top ten account for 4.5% to 5.5%. CD25+CD127- cells were obtained by sorting CD4+ cells, for 5 or 6 patients. The sequencing input was CD4+ Tregs sorted from blood. Every receptor here comes from a human donor with alopecia areata.

CDR3 sequence (DNA): TGTGCCAGTAGTTCGAGGACAGGTCACACAGATACGCAGTATTTT. Encoded protein: CASSSRTGHTDTQYF. This rearrangement joins TRBV19 to TRBJ2-3, with 7 bases fitting TRBD1. The CDR3 is made up of 15 amino acids. The junction had 7 bases not matched to a gene; V was cut back by 5 bases and J by 2 bases. Germline assignment: CDR1 LNHDA and CDR2 SQIVND (reference sequence).

The CDR3 loop reads CSVTRGGAVREQFF. The CDR3, as DNA: TGCAGCGTTACACGCGGGGGGGCTGTGCGTGAGCAGTTCTTC. The genes are TRBV29-1 and TRBJ2-1; 9 bases are a match to TRBD2. V was pared by 5 bases and J by 9 bases, with 11 bases of the junction left unmatched. The CDR3 runs 14 residues. Germline CDR1 and CDR2: SQVTM and ANQGSEA.

This chain joins TRBV2 and TRBJ2-1; TRBD1 is a possible D gene (6 bases). The CDR3 is 15 amino acids. V lost 6 bases to trimming and J lost 0 bases, with 12 bases between them. The germline V gene encodes CDR1 SNHLY and CDR2 FYNNEI. The CDR3 coding sequence is TGTGCCAGCAGAGTCGACAGGCGCTCCTACAATGAGCAGTTCTTC. Its protein is CASRVDRRSYNEQFF.

The V gene is TRBV7-2, the J gene TRBJ1-1; perhaps TRBD1 as D (6 bases). The CDR3 contains 14 residues. V was pared by 5 bases and J by 0 bases, with 10 bases between. Germline-derived CDR1 and CDR2 are SGHTA and FQGNSA. CDR3 DNA: TGTGCCAGCAGCAAAGGACAGCTGAACACTGAAGCTTTCTTT. Amino acid sequence: CASSKGQLNTEAFF.

The chain combines TRBV28 with TRBJ1-3; D gene ambiguous. Per germline, CDR1 MDHEN and CDR2 SYDVKM. Trimming left V 6 bases short and J 0 bases short, with 12 bases between. The CDR3 covers 15 residues. Written as DNA, the CDR3 is TGTGCCAGCAGCCCGACTCTAGTCTCTGGAAACACCATATATTTT. Translating gives CASSPTLVSGNTIYF.

The chain combines TRBV6-1 with TRBJ2-7; D is unresolved. Germline CDR1 MNHNS, CDR2 SASEGT. The germline V and J ends were trimmed by 5 bases and 0 bases, with 8 bases remaining between them. CDR3 length: 13 amino acids. The DNA for the CDR3 is TGTGCCAGCAGTTCGGCAGCCTCCTACGAGCAGTACTTC. It codes for CASSSAASYEQYF.

V and J are TRBV29-1 and TRBJ1-1, with 9 positions matching TRBD1. This CDR3 has 13 amino acids. J was trimmed by 3 bases and V by 5 bases; bases with no gene match: 4. Germline V gene lookup returns CDR1 SQVTM and CDR2 ANQGSEA. Written as DNA, the CDR3 is TGCAGCGTTCACCGGGACAGGGACACTGAAGCTTTCTTT. Its translation: CSVHRDRDTEAFF.

DNA for the CDR3: TGTGCCAGCAGCTGGGACACCGGATTAGGGACCCAGTACTTC. Translation gives CASSWDTGLGTQYF. The V gene is TRBV7-2, the J gene TRBJ2-5; weak D call: TRBD1 (6 bases). The CDR3 is made up of 14 amino acids. CDR1 is SGHTA and CDR2 is FQGNSA in the germline V gene. Trimming took off 4 bases at V and 7 bases at J, with 16 bases between the two ends.

This clone was seen a handful of times. Written as DNA, the CDR3 is TGTGCCAGCAGTCGGGGAGGCTACACCTTC. Its translation is CASSRGGYTF. The chain has TRBV7-9 and TRBJ1-2, with unresolved D. The germline CDR1 and CDR2 sequences are SEHNR and FQNEAQ (reference sequence). Trimming cost V 6 bases and J 8 bases, with 7 bases left between them. This CDR3 spans 10 amino acids.

The gene calls are TRBV2 and TRBJ2-3, with D uncertain. CDR3 length equals 16 residues. Germline loops: CDR1 SNHLY, CDR2 FYNNEI. V was trimmed by 6 bases and J by 4 bases, leaving 20 bases between them. The chain's CDR3 is CASRPTILEFSDTQYF. CDR3 nucleotides: TGTGCCAGCAGGCCCACGATCCTGGAGTTTTCAGATACGCAGTATTTT. Complete variable domain (other parts from reference TRBV2 and TRBJ2-3): EPEVTQTPSHQVTQMGQEVILRCVPISNHLYFYWYRQILGQKVEFLVSFYNNEISEKSEIFDDQFSVERPDGSNFTLKIRSTKLEDSAMYFCASRPTILEFSDTQYFGPGTRLTVL.

V and J are TRBV21-1 and TRBJ1-5; the D segment call TRBD1 is taken from the table without a DNA check. TRBV21-1 is listed as a pseudogene. The CDR3 has 19 residues. The CDR3 sequence: CASIPRWDRGRRSNQPQHF. The CDR3, as DNA: TGTGCCAGCATCCCAAGGTGGGACAGGGGGCGACGGAGCAATCAGCCCCAGCATTTT.

This clone was seen a handful of times. This chain connects TRBV23-1 to TRBJ1-6, with D maybe TRBD1 (6 bases). TRBV23-1 falls under the ORF class, with uncertain function. V gave up 2 bases and J gave up 14 bases, with 13 bases separating them. This CDR3 is 13 amino acids long. The CDR3 loop reads CASSQQGQVSLHF. CDR3 DNA: TGCGCCAGCAGTCAACAGGGACAAGTCTCCCTCCACTTT.

The chain combines TRBV4-1 with TRBJ2-7, with D possibly TRBD1 on 6 matching bases. Looked up from germline, CDR1 is MGHRA and CDR2 is YSYEKL. This CDR3 spans 15 amino acids. V was pared by 3 bases and J by 3 bases, with 15 bases between. The CDR3 DNA sequence: TGCGCCAGCAGCCAGGGTCTCCAGGGGAACTACGAGCAGTACTTC. Encoded protein: CASSQGLQGNYEQYF.

By share of the sample, this clone is medium-sized. The chain is built from TRBV28 and TRBJ2-4, with D perhaps TRBD2 (6 bases). This CDR3 is 13 amino acids long. Germline CDR1 is MDHEN and CDR2 is SYDVKM. The CDR3 here is CATIPSVRNIQYF. CDR3 bases: TGTGCGACCATCCCTAGCGTGAGAAACATTCAGTACTTC.

J is TRBJ1-4 and V is TRBV7-6; D unclear. CDR1 SGHVS and CDR2 FNYEAQ come from the germline V gene. Deletions cut 5 bases from V and 7 bases from J, with 11 bases between. This CDR3 spans 13 amino acids. The CDR3, as DNA: TGTGCCAGCAGCCCCGGATTGCTTGAAAAACTGTTTTTT. Its translation is CASSPGLLEKLFF.

The CDR3 loop is CASSLGALREQFF. The CDR3, as DNA: TGCGCCAGCAGCTTGGGGGCTCTAAGGGAGCAGTTCTTC. This chain links TRBV5-1 with TRBJ2-1; D is uncertain. Germline-derived CDR1 and CDR2 are SGHRS and YFSETQ. The V and J ends lost 0 bases and 10 bases respectively, with 11 bases between them. The CDR3 has 13 amino acids.

The V and J genes are TRBV5-1 and TRBJ2-5; TRBD1 aligns across 9 bases. CDR1 is SGHRS, CDR2 YFSETQ, per germline. CDR3 length equals 16 residues. The junction had 5 bases not matched to a gene; V was cut back by 0 bases and J by 2 bases. As DNA, the CDR3 is TGCGCCAGCAGCTTGGGACCGGGACAGGGTCAAGAGACCCAGTACTTC. Translating it yields CASSLGPGQGQETQYF.

This clone was recorded a few times. V usage is TRBV2 and J usage is TRBJ2-4, with D hard to call. The CDR3 spans 16 residues. The germline V gene encodes CDR1 SNHLY and CDR2 FYNNEI. V lost 6 bases and J 0 bases, leaving 15 bases between the germline ends. CDR3 DNA sequence: TGTGCCAGCAGCCAAAGCCCGCTGCTAGCCAAAAACATTCAGTACTTC. It yields the protein CASSQSPLLAKNIQYF.

The chain's CDR3 is CASSQDFLTEEQFF. The CDR3 DNA is TGCGCCAGCAGCCAAGATTTCCTGACTGAGGAGCAGTTCTTC. The rearrangement links TRBV4-3 to TRBJ2-1; D is unresolved. CDR3 length: 14 amino acids. Between the trimmed V and J ends, which lost 0 bases and 10 bases, there was a span of 13 bases. Germline assignment: CDR1 LGHNA and CDR2 YSLEER.